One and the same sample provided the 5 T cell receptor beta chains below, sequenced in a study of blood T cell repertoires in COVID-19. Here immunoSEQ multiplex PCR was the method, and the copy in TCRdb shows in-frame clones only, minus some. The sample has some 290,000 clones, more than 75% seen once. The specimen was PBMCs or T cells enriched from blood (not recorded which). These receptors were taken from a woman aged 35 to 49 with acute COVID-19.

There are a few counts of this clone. The CDR3 loop is CAISESSGDYVGYTF. The CDR3 nucleotides are TGTGCCATCAGTGAGTCCTCAGGGGACTATGTAGGCTACACCTTC. V usage is TRBV10-3 and J usage is TRBJ1-2; tentative D call: TRBD1 (6 bases). Per the germline V gene, CDR1 is ENHRY and CDR2 is SYGVKD. The CDR3 is made up of 15 amino acids. Trimming stripped 0 bases from V and 8 bases from J, with 16 bases between.

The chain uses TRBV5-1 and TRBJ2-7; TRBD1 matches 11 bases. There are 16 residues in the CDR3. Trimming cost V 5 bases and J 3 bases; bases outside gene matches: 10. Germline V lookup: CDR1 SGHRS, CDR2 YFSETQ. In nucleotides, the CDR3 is TGCGCCAGCAGACCATCCGGGACAGGGGGTGTCTACGAGCAGTACTTC. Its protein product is CASRPSGTGGVYEQYF.

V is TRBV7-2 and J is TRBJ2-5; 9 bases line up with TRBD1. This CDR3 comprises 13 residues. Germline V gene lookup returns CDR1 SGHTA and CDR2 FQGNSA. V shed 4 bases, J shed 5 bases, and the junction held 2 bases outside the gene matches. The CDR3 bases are TGTGCCAGCAGCTGGGACAGGGATGAGACCCAGTACTTC. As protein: CASSWDRDETQYF. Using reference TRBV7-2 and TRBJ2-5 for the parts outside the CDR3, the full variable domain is GAGVSQSPSNKVTEKGKDVELRCDPISGHTALYWYRQSLGQGLEFLIYFQGNSAPDKSGLPSDRFSAERTGGSVSTLTIQRTQQEDSAVYLCASSWDRDETQYFGPGTRLLVL.

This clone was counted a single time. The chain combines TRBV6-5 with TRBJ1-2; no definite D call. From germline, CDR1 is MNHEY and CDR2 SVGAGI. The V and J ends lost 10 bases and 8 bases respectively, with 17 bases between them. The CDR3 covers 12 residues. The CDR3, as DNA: TGTGCCACCTTTGGGGAGGTCGGAGGCTACACCTTC. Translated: CATFGEVGGYTF.

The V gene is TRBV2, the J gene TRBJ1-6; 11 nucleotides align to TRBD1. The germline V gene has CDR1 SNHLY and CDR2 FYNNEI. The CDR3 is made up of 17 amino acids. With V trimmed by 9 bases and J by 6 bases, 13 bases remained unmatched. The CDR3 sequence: CASSGGWDRGSNSPLHF. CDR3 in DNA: TGTGCCAGTTCCGGGGGTTGGGACAGGGGGAGTAATTCACCCCTCCACTTT.